The clone carrying this T cell receptor (beta chain) came up once. This sample is part of a study of blood T cell repertoires in COVID-19. For the study at large: Researchers got acute and convalescent COVID-19 samples from the United States, Italy and Spain. Nucleic acid was either cDNA or gDNA, and it came from T cells, B-cell-depleted T cells, or PBMCs.

Germline-derived CDR1 and CDR2 are MDHEN and SYDVKM. The V segment lost 5 bases and the J segment 6 bases; nucleotides outside the gene matches: 6. The CDR3 is 13 amino acids. Per the authors' pipeline: The authors estimated nucleated cell counts from reference gene primer amplification. Clones were sequenced by immunoSEQ multiplex PCR, and TCRdb holds only the in-frame ones, with some missing. That table furnishes V, J and clone size, whereas the DNA furnished D and trimming. The sample lists roughly 150,000 clones; 80% to 90% were seen once. The chain combines TRBV28 with TRBJ1-2, with 7 bases identical to TRBD1. The sample comprised peripheral blood. This TCR was sampled from a woman in her forties with acute or convalescent COVID-19. The CDR3 loop reads CASSLRQGDGYTF. CDR3 DNA: TGTGCCAGCAGTCTCCGACAGGGAGATGGCTACACCTTC.